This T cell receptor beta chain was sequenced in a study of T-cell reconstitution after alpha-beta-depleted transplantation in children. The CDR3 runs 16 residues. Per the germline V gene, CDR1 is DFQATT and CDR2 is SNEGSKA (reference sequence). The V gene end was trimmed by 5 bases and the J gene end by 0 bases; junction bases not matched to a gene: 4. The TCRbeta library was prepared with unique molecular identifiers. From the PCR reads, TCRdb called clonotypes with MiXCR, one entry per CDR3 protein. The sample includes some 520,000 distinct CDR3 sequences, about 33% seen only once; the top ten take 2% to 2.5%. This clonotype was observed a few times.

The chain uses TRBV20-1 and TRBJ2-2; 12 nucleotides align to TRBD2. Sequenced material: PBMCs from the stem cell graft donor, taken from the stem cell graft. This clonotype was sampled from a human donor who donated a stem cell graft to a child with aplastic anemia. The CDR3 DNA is TGCAGTGCTGCGACTAGCGGGAGAACGAACACCGGGGAGCTGTTTTTT. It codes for CSAATSGRTNTGELFF.